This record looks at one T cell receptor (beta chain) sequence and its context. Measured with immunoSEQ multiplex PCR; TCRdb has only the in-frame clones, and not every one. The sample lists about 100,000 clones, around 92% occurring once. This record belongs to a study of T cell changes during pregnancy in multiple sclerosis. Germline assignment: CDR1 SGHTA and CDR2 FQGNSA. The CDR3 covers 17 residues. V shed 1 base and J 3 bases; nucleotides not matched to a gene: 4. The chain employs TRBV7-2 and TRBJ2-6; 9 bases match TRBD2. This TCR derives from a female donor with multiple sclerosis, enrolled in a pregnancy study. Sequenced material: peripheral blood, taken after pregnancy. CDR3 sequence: CASSLVAGAGGANVLTF. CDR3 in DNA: TGTGCCAGCAGCTTAGTAGCGGGAGCGGGTGGGGCCAACGTCCTGACTTTC. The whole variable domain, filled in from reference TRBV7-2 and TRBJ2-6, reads GAGVSQSPSNKVTEKGKDVELRCDPISGHTALYWYRQSLGQGLEFLIYFQGNSAPDKSGLPSDRFSAERTGGSVSTLTIQRTQQEDSAVYLCASSLVAGAGGANVLTFGAGSRLTVL.